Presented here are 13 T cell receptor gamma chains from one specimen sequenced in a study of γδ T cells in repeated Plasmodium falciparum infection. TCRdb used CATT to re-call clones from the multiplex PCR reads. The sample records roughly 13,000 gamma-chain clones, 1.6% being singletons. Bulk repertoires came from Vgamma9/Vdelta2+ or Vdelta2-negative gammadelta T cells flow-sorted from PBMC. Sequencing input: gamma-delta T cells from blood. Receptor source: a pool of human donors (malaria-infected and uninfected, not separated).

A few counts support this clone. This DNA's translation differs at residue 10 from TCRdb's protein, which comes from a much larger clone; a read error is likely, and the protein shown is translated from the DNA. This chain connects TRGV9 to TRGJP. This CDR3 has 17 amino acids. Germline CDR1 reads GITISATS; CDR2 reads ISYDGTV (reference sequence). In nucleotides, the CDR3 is TGTGCCTTGTGGGAGGTGAAGCCAGAGTTTGGCAAAAAAATCAAGGTATTT. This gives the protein CALWEVKPEFGKKIKVF.

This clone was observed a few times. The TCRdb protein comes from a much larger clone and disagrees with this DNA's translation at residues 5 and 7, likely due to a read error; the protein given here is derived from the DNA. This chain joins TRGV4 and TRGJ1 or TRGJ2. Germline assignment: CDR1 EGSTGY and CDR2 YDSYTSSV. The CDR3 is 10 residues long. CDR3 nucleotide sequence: TGTGCCACCTGGGATCACAGTTTGGTCTTT. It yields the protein CATWDHSLVF.

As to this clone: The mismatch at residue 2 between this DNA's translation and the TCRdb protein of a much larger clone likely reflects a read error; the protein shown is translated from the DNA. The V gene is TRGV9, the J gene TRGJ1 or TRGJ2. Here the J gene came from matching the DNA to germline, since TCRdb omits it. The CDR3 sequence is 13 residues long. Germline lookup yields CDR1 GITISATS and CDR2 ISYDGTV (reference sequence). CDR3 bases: TGTACCTTGTGGGAGGTGCTGGGGTATAAGAAACTCTTT. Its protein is CTLWEVLGYKKLF.

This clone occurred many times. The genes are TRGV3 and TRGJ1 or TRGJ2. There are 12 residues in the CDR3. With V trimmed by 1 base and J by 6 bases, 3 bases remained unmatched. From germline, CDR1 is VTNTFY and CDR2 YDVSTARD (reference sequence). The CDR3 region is CATWDRFYKKLF. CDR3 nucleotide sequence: TGTGCCACCTGGGACAGATTTTATAAGAAACTCTTT.

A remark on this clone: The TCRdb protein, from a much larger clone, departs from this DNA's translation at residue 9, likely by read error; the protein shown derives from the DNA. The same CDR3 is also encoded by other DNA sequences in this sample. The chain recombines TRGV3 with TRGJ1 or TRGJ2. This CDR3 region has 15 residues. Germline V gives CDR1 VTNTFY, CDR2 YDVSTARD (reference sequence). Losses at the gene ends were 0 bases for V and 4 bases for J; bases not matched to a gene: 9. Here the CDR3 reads CATWDRQGKYYKKLF. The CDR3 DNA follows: TGTGCCACCTGGGACAGGCAGGGGAAGTATTATAAGAAACTCTTT.

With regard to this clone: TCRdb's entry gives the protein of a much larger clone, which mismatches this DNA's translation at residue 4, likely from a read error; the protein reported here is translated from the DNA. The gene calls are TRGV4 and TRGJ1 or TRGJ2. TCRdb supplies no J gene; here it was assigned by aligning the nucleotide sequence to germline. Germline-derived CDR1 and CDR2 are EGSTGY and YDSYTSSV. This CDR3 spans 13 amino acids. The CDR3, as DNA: TGTGCCACCCGGGATGGTGGATATTATAAGAAACTCTTT. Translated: CATRDGGYYKKLF.

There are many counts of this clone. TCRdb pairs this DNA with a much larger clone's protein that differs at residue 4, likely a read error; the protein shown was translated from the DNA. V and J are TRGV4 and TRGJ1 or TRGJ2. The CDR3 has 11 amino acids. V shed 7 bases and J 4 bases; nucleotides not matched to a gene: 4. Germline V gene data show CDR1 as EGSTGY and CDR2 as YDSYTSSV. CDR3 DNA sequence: TGTGCCACCTGTGCCTATTATAAGAAACTCTTT. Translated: CATCAYYKKLF.

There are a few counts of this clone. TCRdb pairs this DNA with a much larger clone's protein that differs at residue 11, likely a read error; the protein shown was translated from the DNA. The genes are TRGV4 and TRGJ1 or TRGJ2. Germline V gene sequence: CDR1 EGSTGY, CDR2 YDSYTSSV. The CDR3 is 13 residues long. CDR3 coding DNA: TGTGCCACCTGGGATGGATTGTATTATAAGAGACTCTTT. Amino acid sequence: CATWDGLYYKRLF.

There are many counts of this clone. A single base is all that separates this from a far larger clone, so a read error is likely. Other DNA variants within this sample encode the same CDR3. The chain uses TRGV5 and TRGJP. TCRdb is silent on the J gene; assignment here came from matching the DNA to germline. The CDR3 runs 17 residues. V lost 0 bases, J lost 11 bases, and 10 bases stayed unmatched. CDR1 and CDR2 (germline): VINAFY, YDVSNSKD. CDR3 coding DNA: TGTGCCACCTGGGACAGGTCGGGGGGGCTGGGCAAAAAAATCAAGGTATTT. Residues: CATWDRSGGLGKKIKVF.

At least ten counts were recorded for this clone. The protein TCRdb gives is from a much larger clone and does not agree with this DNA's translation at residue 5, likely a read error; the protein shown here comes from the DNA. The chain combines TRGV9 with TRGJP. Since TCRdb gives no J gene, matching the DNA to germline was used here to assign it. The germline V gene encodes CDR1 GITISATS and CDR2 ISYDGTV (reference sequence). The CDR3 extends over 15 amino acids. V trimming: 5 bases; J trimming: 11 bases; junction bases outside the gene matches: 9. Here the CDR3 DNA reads TGTGCCTTGTGGGCGGCGGGGCTGGGCAAAAAAATCAAGGTATTT. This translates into CALWAAGLGKKIKVF.

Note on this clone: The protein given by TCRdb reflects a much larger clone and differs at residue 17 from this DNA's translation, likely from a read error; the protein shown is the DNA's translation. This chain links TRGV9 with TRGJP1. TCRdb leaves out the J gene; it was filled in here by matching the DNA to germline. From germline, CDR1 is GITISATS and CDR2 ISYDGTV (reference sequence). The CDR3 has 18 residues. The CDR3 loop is CALWESNPQELGKKIKIF. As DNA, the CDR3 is TGTGCCCTGTGGGAGTCCAACCCTCAAGAGTTGGGCAAAAAAATCAAGATATTT.

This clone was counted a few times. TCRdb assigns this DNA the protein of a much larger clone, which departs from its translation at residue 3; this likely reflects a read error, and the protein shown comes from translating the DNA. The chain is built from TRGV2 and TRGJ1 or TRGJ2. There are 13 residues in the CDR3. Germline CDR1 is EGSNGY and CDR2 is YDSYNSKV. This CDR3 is CAIWDAHIYKKLF. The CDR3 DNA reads TGTGCCATCTGGGACGCACATATTTATAAGAAACTCTTT.

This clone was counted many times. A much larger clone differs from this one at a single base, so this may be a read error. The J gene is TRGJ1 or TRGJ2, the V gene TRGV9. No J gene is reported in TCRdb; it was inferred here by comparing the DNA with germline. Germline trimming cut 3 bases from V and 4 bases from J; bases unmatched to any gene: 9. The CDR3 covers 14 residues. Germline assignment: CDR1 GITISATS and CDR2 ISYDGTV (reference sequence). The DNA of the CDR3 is TGTGCCTTGTGGGAGCATAAGAAATATTATAAGAAACTCTTT. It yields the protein CALWEHKKYYKKLF.